This T cell receptor beta chain was recorded in a study of blood T cells in healthy people across ages. Trimming took off 7 bases at V and 6 bases at J, with 11 bases between the two ends. This CDR3 is built from 12 residues. Germline CDR1 and CDR2: SGHTA and FQGNSA. Per sample, a minimum of 6.5 million PBMCs were isolated. Next came a second PCR, run for about 7 to 12 cycles, which used a sample-barcoded 5' primer along with a J-beta primer mix. Template switching added a 12-random-nucleotide identifier to every cDNA molecule. Via MiXCR, TCRdb re-called the 5' RACE reads, giving one row per CDR3 protein. The data hold 1.5 million to 2 million distinct CDR3 sequences, with around 48% observed a single time.

The V and J genes are TRBV7-2 and TRBJ2-3; D call uncertain. This receptor was taken from a middle-aged woman in good health. Sequencing was performed on blood. The CDR3 loop is CASTNRWDTQYF. CDR3 bases: TGTGCCAGCACAAACCGTTGGGATACGCAGTATTTT.